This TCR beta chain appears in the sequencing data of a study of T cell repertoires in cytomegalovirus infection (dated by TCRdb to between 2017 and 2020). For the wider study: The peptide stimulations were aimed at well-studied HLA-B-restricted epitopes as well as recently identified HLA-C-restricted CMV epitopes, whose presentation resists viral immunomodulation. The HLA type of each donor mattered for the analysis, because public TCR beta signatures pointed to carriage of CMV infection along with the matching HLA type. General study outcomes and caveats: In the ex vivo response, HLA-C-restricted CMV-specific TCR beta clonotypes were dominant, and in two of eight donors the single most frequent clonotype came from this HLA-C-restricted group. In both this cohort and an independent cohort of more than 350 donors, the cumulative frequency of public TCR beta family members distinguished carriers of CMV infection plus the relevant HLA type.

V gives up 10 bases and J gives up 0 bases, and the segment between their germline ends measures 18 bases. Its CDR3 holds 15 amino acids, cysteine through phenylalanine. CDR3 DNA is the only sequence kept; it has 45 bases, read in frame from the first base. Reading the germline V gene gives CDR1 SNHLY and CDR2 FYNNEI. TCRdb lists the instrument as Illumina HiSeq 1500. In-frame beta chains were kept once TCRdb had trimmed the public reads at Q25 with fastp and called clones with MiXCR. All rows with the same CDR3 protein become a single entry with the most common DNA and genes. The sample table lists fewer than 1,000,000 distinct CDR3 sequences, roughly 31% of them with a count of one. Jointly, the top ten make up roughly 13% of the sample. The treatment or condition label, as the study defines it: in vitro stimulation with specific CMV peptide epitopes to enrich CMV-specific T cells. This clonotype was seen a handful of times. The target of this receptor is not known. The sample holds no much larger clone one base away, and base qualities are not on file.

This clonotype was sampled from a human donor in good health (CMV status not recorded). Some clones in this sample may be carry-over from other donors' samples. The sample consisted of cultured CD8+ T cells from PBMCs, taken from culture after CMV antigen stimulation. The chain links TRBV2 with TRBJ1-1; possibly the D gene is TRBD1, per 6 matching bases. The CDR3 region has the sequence CAIQTGLLMNTEAFF. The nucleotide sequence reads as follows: TGTGCCATCCAAACAGGGCTACTCATGAACACTGAAGCTTTCTTT.